This TCR beta chain appears in the sequencing data of a study of blood T cells in healthy people across ages. The overall study: Through template switching, about one barcoded beta molecule was captured per two T cells, as measured in model experiments.

Study observations and caveats: Fewer expanded clones and more diversity marked long-lived versus aged donors. Estimates of diversity drawn from one million T cells were considered underestimates.

It was with a sample-barcoded 5' primer and a J-beta primer mix that a second PCR of roughly 7 to 12 cycles was run. Every cDNA was tagged by a template-switch adaptor with 12 random nucleotides. TCRdb recomputed calls from the 5' RACE reads with MiXCR, one row per CDR3 protein. This table holds roughly 1.5 million distinct CDR3 sequences, 42% found once. A remark on this clonotype: The antigen is not known.

V lost 1 base, J lost 0 bases, and 10 bases lay in between. Germline lookup yields CDR1 LNHNV and CDR2 YYDKDF (reference sequence). The CDR3 has 16 amino acids. This receptor was identified in a young woman in good health. This sequence joins TRBV15 and TRBJ1-5, with D possibly TRBD1 on 5 matching bases. The sequencing input was blood. The DNA for the CDR3 is TGTGCCACCAGCAGAGGGGACCGCTATAGCAATCAGCCCCAGCATTTT. Residues: CATSRGDRYSNQPQHF. The full variable domain, completed using reference TRBV15 and TRBJ1-5, is DAMVIQNPRYQVTQFGKPVTLSCSQTLNHNVMYWYQQKSSQAPKLLFHYYDKDFNNEADTPDNFQSRRPNTSFCFLDIRSPGLGDTAMYLCATSRGDRYSNQPQHFGDGTRLSIL.